The 28 T cell receptor beta chains below come from one sample, sequenced in a study of graft-versus-host responses after intestinal transplantation. Antigen specificity for these receptors is unknown. Here immunoSEQ multiplex PCR was the method, and the copy in TCRdb shows in-frame clones only, minus some. The repertoire has about 91,000 clones, approximately 89% of them found once; the top ten carry approximately 0.32%. Sample: unstimulated CD4+ T cells sorted from spleen or lymph node cells, taken before transplant. These receptor sequences come from a human donor who was the organ donor for an intestinal transplant.

The genes are TRBV10-3 and TRBJ2-2, with 7 bases fitting TRBD1. CDR1 and CDR2 (germline): ENHRY, SYGVKD. The CDR3 covers 14 residues. V lost 7 bases, J lost 1 base, and 3 bases stayed unmatched. CDR3: CAIKRTGNTGELFF. The CDR3 DNA reads as TGTGCCATCAAAAGGACAGGGAACACCGGGGAGCTGTTTTTT.

The rearrangement joins TRBV2 to TRBJ2-1; perhaps TRBD1 as D (6 bases). The germline V gene encodes CDR1 SNHLY and CDR2 FYNNEI. V was shortened by 5 bases and J by 4 bases, with 9 bases between the two germline ends. The CDR3 length is 13 residues. CDR3 in amino acids: CASSSTGYNEQFF. CDR3 DNA: TGTGCCAGCAGTAGTACAGGGTACAATGAGCAGTTCTTC.

This sequence joins TRBV2 and TRBJ1-1, with no clear D. Trimming removed 6 bases from V and 0 bases from J, with 8 bases in between. Looked up from germline, CDR1 is SNHLY and CDR2 is FYNNEI. The CDR3 spans 13 residues. The CDR3 region is CASRVGVNTEAFF. Written as DNA, the CDR3 is TGTGCCAGCAGGGTGGGCGTGAACACTGAAGCTTTCTTT.

Only one count was recorded for this clone. This chain connects TRBV5-4 to TRBJ1-1; 11 bases are a match to TRBD1. The CDR3 is made up of 18 amino acids. Germline V gives CDR1 SGHNT, CDR2 YYREEE (reference sequence). V dropped 1 base and J dropped 3; count of bases not matched to a gene: 11. Here the CDR3 reads CASSLRGQGASEDTEAFF. As DNA, the CDR3 is TGTGCCAGCAGCTTGAGAGGACAGGGGGCCAGTGAGGACACTGAAGCTTTCTTT.

The rearrangement joins TRBV5-1 to TRBJ2-7; possible D gene TRBD2, 7 bases. Germline lookup yields CDR1 SGHRS and CDR2 YFSETQ. The CDR3 length is 17 residues. V lost 0 bases and J 3 bases, leaving 19 bases between the germline ends. In DNA form, the CDR3 reads TGCGCCAGCAGCTTGGTTGGGGGGGCCTCTCGTCTCTACGAGCAGTACTTC. Its translation is CASSLVGGASRLYEQYF.

The chain employs TRBV9 and TRBJ1-3; tentative D call: TRBD1 (5 bases). V shed 5 bases and J shed 0 bases, with 12 bases lying between them. This CDR3 contains 15 residues. Germline-derived CDR1 and CDR2 are SGDLS and YYNGEE. CDR3 sequence: CASRRGDSSGNTIYF. CDR3 bases: TGTGCCAGCAGGAGAGGCGACAGCTCTGGAAACACCATATATTTT.

The chain links TRBV2 to TRBJ2-1; D call uncertain. There are 15 residues in the CDR3. Looked up from germline, CDR1 is SNHLY and CDR2 is FYNNEI. Between the trimmed V and J ends, which lost 6 bases and 0 bases, there was a span of 12 bases. The CDR3 nucleotides are TGTGCCAGCAGGCTACAGACCTACTCCTACAATGAGCAGTTCTTC. This gives the protein CASRLQTYSYNEQFF.

The chain combines TRBV6-1 with TRBJ1-1; 9 nucleotides line up with TRBD1. The V gene end was trimmed by 3 bases and the J gene end by 6 bases; junction bases not matched to a gene: 8. Germline-derived CDR1 and CDR2 are MNHNS and SASEGT. The CDR3 totals 15 residues. The CDR3 reads CASSDAPGQGPEAFF. The CDR3 DNA reads TGTGCCAGCAGTGACGCACCGGGACAGGGACCTGAAGCTTTCTTT.

V gene TRBV28 combines with J gene TRBJ2-7; D might be TRBD2 (6 bases). The germline V gene has CDR1 MDHEN and CDR2 SYDVKM. Between the trimmed V and J ends, which lost 3 bases and 7 bases, there was a span of 19 bases. The CDR3 runs to 15 residues. CDR3 bases: TGTGCCAGCAGTTTTTTGGCGGGGTACCTTCGAGAGCAGTACTTC. This sequence encodes CASSFLAGYLREQYF.

The chain uses TRBV29-1 and TRBJ2-7; 10 bases align to TRBD2. This CDR3 comprises 13 residues. The ends lost 4 bases at V and 2 bases at J; junction bases unmatched: 2. Germline CDR1 and CDR2: SQVTM and ANQGSEA. The CDR3 bases are TGCAGCGTTGCCGGGACTAGCGCCTACGAGCAGTACTTC. This gives the protein CSVAGTSAYEQYF.

This sequence joins TRBV30 and TRBJ1-2, with 9 bases matching TRBD1. In germline, CDR1 is GTSNPN, CDR2 SVGIG (reference sequence). The V gene end was trimmed by 8 bases and the J gene end by 6 bases; junction bases not matched to a gene: 10. This CDR3 has 13 amino acids. The CDR3 loop reads CARVTTGGHGYTF. CDR3 nucleotides: TGTGCCCGGGTTACCACAGGGGGCCATGGCTACACCTTC.

The rearrangement links TRBV2 to TRBJ2-5, with 9 bases aligning to TRBD1. CDR1 is SNHLY, CDR2 FYNNEI, per germline. The CDR3 consists of 14 residues. With 3 bases clipped from V and 3 bases from J, the junction kept 2 bases outside the gene matches. CDR3 amino acids: CASSERTGEETQYF. CDR3 nucleotide sequence: TGTGCCAGCAGTGAGAGGACAGGGGAAGAGACCCAGTACTTC.

The rearrangement uses TRBV7-2 and TRBJ1-1, with a weak D call TRBD1 (5 bases). Trimming removed 3 bases at V and 3 bases at J, with 11 bases between. In germline, CDR1 is SGHTA, CDR2 FQGNSA. The CDR3 spans 14 residues. CDR3 coding DNA: TGTGCCAGCAGCTTTAGGAGGGGAGACACTGAAGCTTTCTTT. Its protein is CASSFRRGDTEAFF.

The V gene is TRBV29-1, the J gene TRBJ1-2, with D perhaps TRBD1 (5 bases). Germline assignment: CDR1 SQVTM and CDR2 ANQGSEA. The CDR3 loop spans 15 amino acids. V was trimmed by 3 bases and J by 2 bases, leaving 16 bases between them. For the CDR3, the DNA is TGCAGCGTTGATGCAAACAAGCAGGGAAACTATGGCTACACCTTC. Translating it yields CSVDANKQGNYGYTF.

This rearrangement joins TRBV7-8 to TRBJ2-3; 7 bases map to TRBD1. Losses at the gene ends were 5 bases for V and 1 base for J; bases not matched to a gene: 9. CDR3 length equals 16 residues. In germline, CDR1 is SGHVS, CDR2 FQNEAQ. The CDR3 spells CASSTRTGWGTDTQYF. The CDR3 DNA sequence: TGTGCCAGCAGCACGAGGACAGGTTGGGGCACAGATACGCAGTATTTT.

The chain links TRBV12-5 to TRBJ1-1, with TRBD1 identical over 9 bases. The CDR3 consists of 18 residues. V shed 1 base and J 1 base; nucleotides not matched to a gene: 10. The germline gives CDR1 LGHNT, CDR2 FRNRAP. The CDR3 DNA sequence: TGTGCTAGTGGTTTGGGGACGGGACAGGGAAAGAAGAACACTGAAGCTTTCTTT. Encoded protein: CASGLGTGQGKKNTEAFF.

The chain combines TRBV2 with TRBJ1-4; 7 bases agree with TRBD1. CDR1 and CDR2 from the germline V gene are SNHLY and FYNNEI. This CDR3 has 13 residues. The J segment lost 8 bases and the V segment lost 6 bases, leaving 6 bases of the junction unmatched. Here the CDR3 DNA reads TGTGCCAGCAGATATCAGGGGGGAGAAAAACTGTTTTTT. Encoded protein: CASRYQGGEKLFF. Drawing the rest from reference TRBV2 and TRBJ1-4, the complete variable domain is EPEVTQTPSHQVTQMGQEVILRCVPISNHLYFYWYRQILGQKVEFLVSFYNNEISEKSEIFDDQFSVERPDGSNFTLKIRSTKLEDSAMYFCASRYQGGEKLFFGSGTQLSVL.

Points on this clone: At one of its ends the junction is not consistent with the germline gene, which may arise from a read error. V usage is TRBV7-7 and J usage is TRBJ2-1; D is undetermined. This CDR3 spans 14 amino acids. Germline CDR1 SSHAT, CDR2 FNYEAQ (reference sequence). This CDR3 is CASSLAPEVGEQFF. CDR3 in DNA: TGTGCTAGCAGCTTAGCCCCCGAAGTCGGTGAGCAGTTCTTC.

The chain links TRBV4-2 to TRBJ1-6; D not resolved. Per the germline V gene, CDR1 is LGHNA and CDR2 is YNFKEQ. V was trimmed by 1 base and J by 0 bases, leaving 10 bases between them. This CDR3 comprises 17 residues. CDR3 coding DNA: TGTGCCAGCAGCCAAGTGTTCGTGGCCTCCTATAATTCACCCCTCCACTTT. Translation: CASSQVFVASYNSPLHF.

The chain carries TRBV7-9 and TRBJ1-4; TRBD1 is a possible D gene (5 bases). V lost 8 bases, J lost 13 bases, and 23 bases lay in between. This CDR3 has 14 residues. Germline CDR1 is SEHNR and CDR2 is FQNEAQ (reference sequence). Here the CDR3 DNA reads TGTGCCAGCGCGTCCTTCAAGGGGCGGGAGAGACTGTTTTTT. This codes for CASASFKGRERLFF.

V and J are TRBV28 and TRBJ1-6; the D gene is possibly TRBD1 (5 bases). This CDR3 is 14 amino acids long. Per germline, CDR1 MDHEN and CDR2 SYDVKM. Trimming removed 6 bases at V and 8 bases at J, with 14 bases between. The CDR3 loop is CASRGDRHYSPLHF. The CDR3, as DNA: TGTGCCAGCAGAGGAGACAGACATTATTCACCCCTCCACTTT.

The CDR3 spells CASDREGRHEQYF. In nucleotides, the CDR3 is TGTGCCAGCGATCGGGAGGGCCGCCACGAGCAGTACTTC. The V gene is TRBV6-6, the J gene TRBJ2-7, with TRBD2 matching over 8 bases. V dropped 8 bases and J dropped 5; count of bases not matched to a gene: 8. CDR1 MNHNY and CDR2 SVGAGI come from the germline V gene (reference sequence). This CDR3 comprises 13 residues.

This clone has just a few counts. The chain uses TRBV4-1 and TRBJ2-7; possibly TRBD2 for D (5 bases). The CDR3 runs to 15 residues. Germline loops: CDR1 MGHRA, CDR2 YSYEKL. V dropped 6 bases and J dropped 2 bases, with 17 bases sitting between them. The CDR3 spells CASRRLGDTAYEQYF. The CDR3 DNA is TGCGCCAGCAGACGATTGGGAGATACCGCCTACGAGCAGTACTTC.

The chain is built from TRBV7-8 and TRBJ1-1; D is perhaps TRBD1 (6 bases). The ends were cut back, 5 bases at V and 3 bases at J, with 16 bases in the middle. The V gene's germline CDR1 is SGHVS and CDR2 FQNEAQ. CDR3 length equals 15 residues. For the CDR3, the DNA is TGTGCCAGCAGCCCCGGTAGAGGGGGTGACACTGAAGCTTTCTTT. It is translated as CASSPGRGGDTEAFF.

The chain recombines TRBV11-2 with TRBJ2-1; 9 nucleotides line up with TRBD2. The CDR3 contains 16 residues. J lost 8 bases, V lost 5 bases, and 13 bases had no gene match. Germline-derived CDR1 and CDR2 are SGHAT and FQNNGV. The CDR3 loop reads CASSPGAGGTIDEQFF. CDR3 sequence (DNA): TGTGCCAGCAGCCCTGGGGCGGGGGGGACGATTGATGAGCAGTTCTTC.

J is TRBJ1-1 and V is TRBV28, with 7 bases fitting TRBD1. The CDR3 has 13 amino acids. Germline lookup yields CDR1 MDHEN and CDR2 SYDVKM. The ends lost 4 bases at V and 6 bases at J; junction bases unmatched: 5. This CDR3 is CASSSPQGAEAFF. DNA of the CDR3: TGTGCCAGCAGTTCGCCCCAGGGGGCTGAAGCTTTCTTT. The variable domain in full, completed from reference TRBV28 and TRBJ1-1, reads DVKVTQSSRYLVKRTGEKVFLECVQDMDHENMFWYRQDPGLGLRLIYFSYDVKMKEKGDIPEGYSVSREKKERFSLILESASTNQTSMYLCASSSPQGAEAFFGQGTRLTVV.

CDR3 in DNA: TGTGCCTGGAATAGCGGGAGAAACAATGAGCAGTTCTTC. Translated: CAWNSGRNNEQFF. The chain couples TRBV30 to TRBJ2-1; 9 bases agree with TRBD2. This CDR3 has 13 amino acids. The ends lost 4 bases at V and 5 bases at J; junction bases unmatched: 3. Per the germline V gene, CDR1 is GTSNPN and CDR2 is SVGIG (reference sequence).

This clone has only a few counts. This CDR3 is CASSQQGWAFF. CDR3 nucleotides: TGTGCCAGCAGCCAACAGGGTTGGGCTTTCTTT. The rearrangement links TRBV4-2 to TRBJ1-1; possible D gene TRBD1, 5 bases. This CDR3 has 11 residues. Trimming shortened V by 2 bases and J by 11 bases, and 9 bases separated the two germline ends. CDR1 and CDR2 (germline): LGHNA, YNFKEQ.